One sample yielded the 19 T cell receptor beta chains listed below, sequenced in a study of blood T cell repertoires in COVID-19. Produced via immunoSEQ multiplex PCR; TCRdb's table is partial and in-frame only. The sample carries about 140,000 clones, about nine tenths recorded once. Sample: peripheral blood. The source is a human donor in a cohort sampled during active COVID-19.

The table lists this clone with a count of one. The chain recombines TRBV7-3 with TRBJ2-3; TRBD1 might be the D (6 bases). Germline loops: CDR1 SGHTA, CDR2 FQGTGA. Trimming cost V 2 bases and J 6 bases, with 18 bases left between them. This CDR3 comprises 16 residues. The CDR3 sequence is CASSLRSGVNGDTQYF. The CDR3, as DNA: TGTGCCAGCAGCTTACGTTCAGGGGTGAATGGGGATACGCAGTATTTT.

V is TRBV4-3 and J is TRBJ2-7; D gene uncertain. The germline gives CDR1 LGHNA, CDR2 YSLEER. V was clipped by 0 bases and J by 3 bases, with 12 bases between them. This CDR3 comprises 15 residues. CDR3 nucleotides: TGCGCCAGCAGCCAAGATTGGTCGCAGAACTACGAGCAGTACTTC. Its translation: CASSQDWSQNYEQYF.

This clone was recorded only once. The chain combines TRBV7-2 with TRBJ2-4; TRBD1 aligns across 8 bases. Looked up from germline, CDR1 is SGHTA and CDR2 is FQGNSA. The junction had 4 bases not matched to a gene; V was cut back by 5 bases and J by 10 bases. The CDR3 covers 12 residues. CDR3 residues: CASSPNRGIQYF. The CDR3 DNA reads as TGTGCCAGCAGCCCGAACAGGGGGATTCAGTACTTC.

This rearrangement joins TRBV2 to TRBJ2-5; D remains ambiguous. Trimming took off 7 bases at V and 0 bases at J, with 9 bases between the two ends. CDR3 length: 13 amino acids. Germline V gene data show CDR1 as SNHLY and CDR2 as FYNNEI. CDR3 nucleotides: TGTGCCAGCAAAATGGGCGACCAAGAGACCCAGTACTTC. It translates to CASKMGDQETQYF.

The V call is TRBV18, the J call TRBJ2-7; D call uncertain. The CDR3 contains 15 residues. Between the trimmed V and J ends, which lost 2 bases and 2 bases, there was a span of 13 bases. Germline-derived CDR1 and CDR2 are KGHSH and LQKENI. CDR3 DNA sequence: TGTGCCAGCTCACCAGACACCTCCGCGACCTACGAGCAGTACTTC. This sequence encodes CASSPDTSATYEQYF.

This chain links TRBV6-4 with TRBJ1-1; D is ambiguous. The CDR3 totals 13 residues. V dropped 4 bases and J dropped 1 base, with 7 bases sitting between them. Germline V CDR1 and CDR2: MRHNA, SNTAGT. This CDR3 reads CASSVNRNTEAFF. CDR3 sequence (DNA): TGTGCCAGCAGTGTGAACAGGAACACTGAAGCTTTCTTT.

In this sample, this clone turned up once. V usage is TRBV6-1 and J usage is TRBJ1-1; D remains ambiguous. CDR1 is MNHNS and CDR2 is SASEGT in the germline V gene. CDR3 length equals 13 residues. Trimming shortened V by 0 bases and J by 7 bases, and 9 bases separated the two germline ends. The CDR3 nucleotides read TGTGCCAGCAGTGAAGCGCGGCCGGGTGAAGCTTTCTTT. Translating it yields CASSEARPGEAFF.

J is TRBJ2-1 and V is TRBV7-3, with 8 bases matching TRBD2. CDR1 is SGHTA and CDR2 is FQGTGA in the germline V gene. The CDR3 has 16 amino acids. Losses at the gene ends were 5 bases for V and 5 bases for J; bases not matched to a gene: 11. CDR3 DNA sequence: TGTGCCAGCAGCCAAGGGGCGGGGGGACCAAACAATGAGCAGTTCTTC. Amino acid sequence: CASSQGAGGPNNEQFF.

The chain has TRBV5-4 and TRBJ2-7; possible D gene TRBD1, 5 bases. V shed 7 bases and J shed 0 bases, with 11 bases lying between them. This CDR3 has 13 amino acids. Germline V gene lookup returns CDR1 SGHNT and CDR2 YYREEE (reference sequence). The CDR3 protein is CASQQASSYEQYF. CDR3 DNA: TGTGCCAGCCAACAGGCGAGCTCCTACGAGCAGTACTTC.

The chain carries TRBV29-1 and TRBJ2-1, with 15 positions matching TRBD2. Germline lookup yields CDR1 SQVTM and CDR2 ANQGSEA. The ends lost 6 bases at V and 4 bases at J; junction bases unmatched: 4. This CDR3 region has 15 residues. The CDR3 spells CSVRTSGGAYNEQFF. The DNA of the CDR3 is TGCAGCGTAAGGACTAGCGGGGGGGCGTACAATGAGCAGTTCTTC.

The chain employs TRBV19 and TRBJ2-3; 9 bases are a match to TRBD1. The germline V gene has CDR1 LNHDA and CDR2 SQIVND (reference sequence). There are 15 residues in the CDR3. V shed 3 bases, J shed 5 bases, and the junction held 6 bases outside the gene matches. CDR3: CASSIGTGQVDTQYF. The DNA of the CDR3 is TGTGCCAGTAGTATTGGGACAGGGCAAGTAGATACGCAGTATTTT.

This chain uses TRBV6-5 with TRBJ1-6, with 8 bases lining up with TRBD1. The germline gives CDR1 MNHEY, CDR2 SVGAGI. This CDR3 is 14 amino acids long. V lost 6 bases and J lost 10; bases outside the gene matches: 8. The CDR3 loop is CASSIQGVGSPLHF. CDR3 in DNA: TGTGCCAGCAGCATACAGGGGGTTGGATCACCCCTCCACTTT.

The V gene is TRBV19, the J gene TRBJ2-4, with D possibly being TRBD2 (6 bases). Germline V gene data show CDR1 as LNHDA and CDR2 as SQIVND (reference sequence). The CDR3 consists of 14 residues. Trimming shortened V by 10 bases and J by 0 bases, and 13 bases separated the two germline ends. The CDR3 sequence: CATRVGGAKNIQYF. As DNA, the CDR3 is TGTGCCACTCGGGTGGGGGGAGCCAAAAACATTCAGTACTTC.

This rearrangement joins TRBV4-3 to TRBJ2-3, with D hard to call. The CDR3 contains 13 residues. V dropped 0 bases and J dropped 7 bases, with 8 bases sitting between them. The germline V gene encodes CDR1 LGHNA and CDR2 YSLEER. The CDR3 here is CASSQELPYTQYF. The CDR3, as DNA: TGCGCCAGCAGCCAAGAACTCCCGTATACGCAGTATTTT.

The chain employs TRBV19 and TRBJ1-2, with no clear D. Germline loops: CDR1 LNHDA, CDR2 SQIVND (reference sequence). The CDR3 sequence is 15 residues long. V lost 3 bases, J lost 3 bases, and 14 bases lay in between. CDR3 coding DNA: TGTGCCAGTAGTATTAGGGAGAGCAGACACTATGGCTACACCTTC. Protein: CASSIRESRHYGYTF.

The V gene is TRBV5-1, the J gene TRBJ2-5, with 7 bases that match TRBD2. Trimming cost V 3 bases and J 3 bases; bases outside gene matches: 8. This CDR3 has 15 amino acids. In germline, CDR1 is SGHRS, CDR2 YFSETQ. Here the CDR3 reads CASSYPGGGEETQYF. The DNA for the CDR3 is TGCGCCAGCAGCTATCCCGGCGGGGGAGAAGAGACCCAGTACTTC.

This chain connects TRBV6-5 to TRBJ1-2; the D is unclear. The CDR3 has 14 amino acids. The V gene's germline CDR1 is MNHEY and CDR2 SVGAGI. V was clipped by 6 bases and J by 0 bases, with 11 bases between them. The CDR3: CASSAGRSNYGYTF. The DNA of the CDR3 is TGTGCCAGCAGCGCCGGGAGGTCTAACTATGGCTACACCTTC.

The chain employs TRBV10-3 and TRBJ1-2; 7 bases match TRBD1. CDR1 is ENHRY and CDR2 is SYGVKD in the germline V gene. The CDR3 contains 14 residues. V shed 4 bases, J shed 4 bases, and the junction held 6 bases outside the gene matches. The CDR3 DNA reads TGTGCCATCAGTGGAAGGCAGGGGGGCTATGGCTACACCTTC. It specifies CAISGRQGGYGYTF.

The chain combines TRBV5-1 with TRBJ1-2; TRBD1 is a possible D gene (5 bases). CDR1 is SGHRS, CDR2 YFSETQ, per germline. The germline V and J ends were trimmed by 2 bases and 6 bases, with 14 bases remaining between them. There are 14 residues in the CDR3. DNA of the CDR3: TGCGCCAGCAGCTTAGGGCCCCAGGGAAATGGCTACACCTTC. Translated: CASSLGPQGNGYTF.